The text below deals with one T cell receptor beta chain. The sample originates from a study of T cell changes during pregnancy in multiple sclerosis. The data were produced by immunoSEQ multiplex PCR, yet TCRdb's version contains in-frame clones alone and is incomplete. The sample lists fewer than 40,000 clones, about nine tenths occurring once. Looked up from germline, CDR1 is MDHEN and CDR2 is SYDVKM. The junction had 13 bases not matched to a gene; V was cut back by 3 bases and J by 8 bases. This CDR3 region has 16 residues. Sequenced material: CD8+ T cells from peripheral blood mononuclear cells, taken in the first trimester of pregnancy. This receptor was taken from a female donor with multiple sclerosis, enrolled in a pregnancy study. V gene TRBV28 combines with J gene TRBJ2-1; 7 bases map to TRBD2. This CDR3 is CASSFNQELRGDEQFF. The CDR3 coding sequence is TGTGCCAGCAGTTTTAATCAAGAGCTTCGGGGGGATGAGCAGTTCTTC.